This T cell receptor (beta chain) comes out of a study of vaccination effects on CD4 cells after COVID-19. The V end lost 1 base, the J end lost 0 bases, and 11 bases lay between the germline ends. Looked up from germline, CDR1 is SGHRS and CDR2 is YFSETQ. The CDR3 sequence is 15 residues long. As to this clone: The antigen remains undetermined.

Sequencing in the ViraFEST assay came after antigen-specific CD4+ T cells had been expanded with viral peptide pools, which were used to stimulate PBMC. A 10-day culture period preceded the isolation of CD4+ T cells. People in the vaccine group had not been infected with SARS-CoV-2 before, and their nucleocapsid antibodies were negative. IL-2 at 9 to 10 IU/ml and peptides at around 10 ug/ml were added to cultured PBMC, around 2.2 million per well. Sequencing used immunoSEQ multiplex PCR; TCRdb keeps in-frame clones, though not all of them. This repertoire shows 50,000 to 75,000 clones, more than 80% found once; its top ten account for roughly 2.4%.

The rearrangement joins TRBV5-1 to TRBJ2-7, with D possibly being TRBD1 (6 bases). The sample here was CD4+ T cells from PBMCs cultured with HCoV-229E spike peptides, taken before COVID-19 vaccination. The TCR originated in a human donor who received a COVID-19 vaccine. The CDR3 coding sequence is TGCGCCAGCAGCTTGTCGTGGGACACCTCCTACGAGCAGTACGTC. This encodes CASSLSWDTSYEQYV.